This T cell receptor (beta chain) was captured by sequencing in a study of cytomegalovirus exposure and HLA in healthy donors. Study findings and constraints: Earlier analysis yielded a pattern in which most TCR beta V segments were productive about 90% or about 30% of the time. In a later analysis, specific HLA alleles were associated with 15,000 to 20,000 TCR beta sequences at a 0.05 false discovery rate. Presence/absence analyses treated sequencing depth as roughly uniform across donors.

Notes on this clone: Its target is unknown.

The PCR was carried out with 60 Vbeta primers and 13 Jbeta primers. The protocol was immunoSEQ multiplex PCR, while the TCRdb copy is restricted to in-frame clones and leaves out a portion. The sample totals just under 80,000 clones. The CDR3 spans 15 residues. In germline, CDR1 is SGHRS, CDR2 YFSETQ. Trimming took 2 bases from V and 4 from J; bases not matched to a gene: 4. The sample comprised PBMCs. The chain carries TRBV5-1 and TRBJ1-3, with TRBD1 matching 9 bases. This receptor was taken from a young man in good health and CMV-seropositive. In DNA, the CDR3 is TGCGCCAGCAGCTTATACAGGGGGCCGGGAAACACCATATATTTT. Translation: CASSLYRGPGNTIYF.